The rows below give T cell receptor beta chains drawn from one sample of a study of response to subunit inactivated influenza vaccine. TCRdb analysed the RT-PCR reads with MiXCR anew, one entry per CDR3 protein. The sample gives approximately 500,000 distinct CDR3 sequences, roughly 13% of which show up once; over 10% is in the top ten. This specimen was PBMCs from blood, taken around seven weeks after vaccination. These receptors were obtained from a man in his fifties or sixties who received an inactivated influenza vaccine. Both conserved end residues are part of each CDR3. Each record gives: V gene, D gene, clone size, CDR3 length, J gene, CDR3 protein, CDR3 DNA. D genes are given only for firm matches. Only some rows state a clone size, as once, few, many or a class for expanded clones.

TRBV6-1	NA	few	13	TRBJ2-7	CASSMQGGREQYF	TGTGCCAGCAGCATGCAGGGGGGTCGGGAGCAGTACTTC
TRBV7-2	NA	few	15	TRBJ1-6	CASSPHSSYNSPLHF	TGTGCCAGCAGCCCACACAGCTCCTATAATTCACCCCTCCACTTT
TRBV6-1	TRBD1	many	14	TRBJ1-2	CASSRDSHFYGYTF	TGTGCCAGCAGTCGGGACAGCCACTTCTATGGCTACACCTTC
TRBV7-2	NA	few	14	TRBJ2-3	CASSKRLGTDTQYF	TGTGCCAGCAGTAAGAGGCTAGGCACAGATACGCAGTATTTT
TRBV2	TRBD2	NA	18	TRBJ2-3	CASCFGTSGTTSTDTQYF	TGTGCCAGCTGTTTTGGGACTAGCGGAACGACTAGCACAGATACGCAGTATTTT
TRBV7-8	TRBD2	few	17	TRBJ2-7	CASSLAGTSGRAYEQYF	TGTGCCAGCAGCTTAGCGGGAACTAGCGGGAGGGCCTACGAGCAGTACTTC
TRBV28	NA	NA	17	TRBJ1-5	CASSRSTLDRQNQPQHF	TGTGCCAGCAGCCGGTCCACCTTAGACAGGCAAAATCAGCCCCAGCATTTT
TRBV6-5	NA	NA	13	TRBJ2-2	CASSLSRAGELFF	TGTGCCAGCAGTCTCTCGAGGGCCGGGGAGCTGTTTTTT
TRBV12-3/TRBV12-4	NA	NA	12	TRBJ1-5	CASRLANQPQPF	TGTGCCAGCAGGCTGGCGAATCAGCCCCAGCCTTTT
TRBV20-1	TRBD2	few	16	TRBJ2-2	CSARDLAGASTGELFF	TGCAGTGCTAGAGACCTAGCGGGAGCTAGTACCGGGGAGCTGTTTTTT
TRBV12-3/TRBV12-4	TRBD1	many	14	TRBJ2-1	CASSQTGPYNEQFF	TGTGCCAGCAGTCAGACAGGGCCCTACAATGAGCAGTTCTTC
TRBV20-1	NA	NA	15	TRBJ2-1	CSARDTKSAYNEQFF	TGCAGTGCTAGAGATACGAAGAGCGCCTACAATGAGCAGTTCTTC
TRBV7-8	NA	NA	16	TRBJ2-2	CASSLEGSRGSGELFF	TGTGCCAGCAGCTTAGAGGGGTCTCGAGGGAGCGGGGAGCTGTTTTTT
TRBV14	TRBD2	NA	16	TRBJ2-1	CASSQDRSSGIYEQFF	TGTGCCAGCAGCCAAGATCGGTCTAGCGGAATCTATGAGCAGTTCTTC
TRBV11-2	NA	NA	19	TRBJ1-3	CASSLVGTSHGSSGNTIYF	TGTGCCAGCAGCTTAGTTGGTACGTCGCACGGGAGCTCTGGAAACACCATATATTTT
TRBV24-1	NA	many	15	TRBJ2-3	CATSDRGRGTDTQYF	TGTGCCACCAGTGATCGGGGACGGGGCACAGATACGCAGTATTTT
TRBV7-9	NA	few	12	TRBJ2-1	CATSINSAQQFF	TGTGCCACCTCAATAAACAGTGCTCAGCAGTTCTTC
TRBV20-1	TRBD2	NA	14	TRBJ2-7	CSADGGLAIYEQYF	TGCAGTGCTGACGGTGGACTAGCGATATACGAGCAGTACTTC
TRBV29-1	TRBD1	many	12	TRBJ1-1	CSVGTGESEAFF	TGCAGCGTCGGGACAGGGGAGTCTGAAGCTTTCTTT
TRBV29-1	NA	many	14	TRBJ2-2	CSGRQDSNTGELFF	TGCAGCGGCCGACAGGATTCGAACACCGGGGAGCTGTTTTTT
TRBV20-1	NA	many	13	TRBJ2-7	CSARDYSSYEQYF	TGCAGTGCTAGAGACTATAGCTCCTACGAGCAGTACTTC
TRBV6-2/TRBV6-3	NA	NA	14	TRBJ2-5	CASSYQDLRETQYF	TGTGCCAGCAGTTACCAGGATCTCCGGGAGACCCAGTACTTC
TRBV24-1	TRBD1	many	13	TRBJ1-1	CATRDRGNTEAFF	TGTGCCACCAGAGACAGGGGGAACACTGAAGCTTTCTTT
TRBV3-1	TRBD1	NA	15	TRBJ1-2	CASSLGQGKDYGYTF	TGTGCCAGCAGCTTAGGACAGGGAAAGGACTATGGCTACACCTTC
TRBV7-2	NA	few	17	TRBJ1-1	CASSLAGGSKRGTEAFF	TGTGCCAGCAGCTTAGCTGGCGGATCGAAGCGGGGCACTGAAGCTTTCTTT
TRBV5-4	NA	NA	15	TRBJ2-1	CASSLSLIGYNEQFF	TGTGCCAGCAGCTTGAGCCTCATAGGATACAATGAGCAGTTCTTC
TRBV4-1	TRBD2	many	19	TRBJ2-2	CASSQRLAAGVTNTGELFF	TGCGCCAGCAGCCAGCGACTAGCGGCAGGGGTAACGAACACCGGGGAGCTGTTTTTT
TRBV29-1	TRBD1	few	15	TRBJ2-1	CSVNTGTGLWNEQFF	TGCAGCGTGAATACCGGGACAGGGCTCTGGAATGAGCAGTTCTTC
TRBV5-6	NA	many	16	TRBJ2-1	CASSLLGVSVDNEQFF	TGTGCCAGCAGCTTATTGGGTGTATCCGTCGACAATGAGCAGTTCTTC
TRBV5-1	TRBD1	NA	13	TRBJ2-7	CASSLTTGGEQYF	TGCGCCAGCAGCCTAACGACAGGGGGCGAGCAGTACTTC
TRBV27	TRBD1	few	14	TRBJ1-1	CASSLRSQGAEAFF	TGTGCCAGCAGTTTAAGGTCACAGGGGGCTGAAGCTTTCTTT